The sequence of this TCR beta chain was determined in a study of blood T cell repertoires in COVID-19 (dated by TCRdb to the early 2020s). Concerning the study at large: The collaborator samples originated in the United States, Italy and Spain and spanned the acute and convalescent phases of COVID-19. The samples were drawn from two sources: the first 160 participants of the ongoing ImmuneRACE study, and 1,254 subjects contributed by 6 global collaborators. Deeply sampled blood TCRbeta repertoires from subjects exposed to, actively infected with, or recovered from COVID-19 were included in the dataset. The repertoires were made available in a free public database intended to serve as a resource for research on the immune response to SARS-CoV-2. The prospective study material was composed of cDNA or gDNA derived from T cells, B-cell-depleted T cells, or PBMCs. Nearly every sample came with metadata listing a de-identified subject ID, COVID-19 status, age in years and sex. Where available, HLA class I and class II types were taken from metadata supplied by the sample provider and were not determined by assay-based typing. Findings and caveats that apply to the study as a whole: Clinical and demographic metadata were provided uncurated, with the amount varying by source and participant.

As concerns this clone: This clone's antigen is unknown. Within one base of it there is no much larger clone, and no base qualities were kept.

Inclusive of the bounding cysteine and phenylalanine, the CDR3 is 15 residues long. The kept DNA is CDR3 alone, 45 bases in frame from the first base. V is cut back by 4 bases and J by 6 bases, with 9 bases in the junction unmatched. The germline V gene (reference sequence) provides CDR1 SGHNT and CDR2 YYREEE. TCRbeta CDR3 regions were amplified from genomic DNA using the immunoSEQ Assay, a bias-controlled multiplex PCR. The source study handled its data this way. Nucleated cell counts per sample were estimated from amplification of reference gene primers within the assay. To quantify the absolute abundance of each unique TCRbeta CDR3 rearrangement, sequence reads were collapsed and filtered. For each sample, productive Simpson clonality was calculated as the square root of Simpson's diversity index across productive rearrangements. TCRdb mirrors the immuneACCESS table, restricted to in-frame sequences. Some clones are absent from its copies; in checked studies, under half trace to an unresolved V gene, and the reason for the others is unknown. That table gives V, J and clone size, and the DNA gave D and trimming. Counted in this sample were roughly 410,000 clones; approximately 87% of them appeared once. The ten most abundant clones make up about 2.1% of the sample.

One collaborating source in Seattle enrolled patients during active infection and followed them longitudinally through the course of disease. Whole blood was collected in K2EDTA tubes by collaborating institutions according to the institutions' own protocols. For TCRbeta analysis, collaborators shipped samples in one of three forms: frozen whole blood, isolated PBMCs, or DNA extracted from either of those sample types. Sequencing was carried out using peripheral blood. The chain couples TRBV5-4 to TRBJ1-2; 10 bases in the junction line up with TRBD1. The sequence was collected from a woman aged 55-69 years with COVID-19, enrolled during active disease. The CDR3 protein is CASSPGGQGIDGYTF. The nucleotides are TGTGCCAGCAGCCCTGGGGGACAGGGGATCGATGGCTACACCTTC.